This TCR beta chain stems from a study of T cell changes during pregnancy in multiple sclerosis. Repertoires were generated with immunoSEQ multiplex PCR, while TCRdb's copy carries only in-frame clones and drops some. The repertoire has tens of thousands of clones, approximately 90% of them found once; the top ten carry around 0.45%. Trimming stripped 4 bases from V and 4 bases from J, with 15 bases between. The CDR3 spans 15 residues. Germline V gives CDR1 SGHRS, CDR2 YFSETQ. The V and J genes are TRBV5-1 and TRBJ2-1; D possibly corresponds to TRBD2 (6 bases). This clonotype was sampled from a female donor with multiple sclerosis, enrolled in a pregnancy study. The specimen comprised CD4+ T cells from peripheral blood mononuclear cells, sampled in the second trimester of pregnancy. DNA of the CDR3: TGCGCCAGCAGCCTCCACCCGGGACTTTACAATGAGCAGTTCTTC. Protein: CASSLHPGLYNEQFF. The entire variable domain, with the rest obtained from reference TRBV5-1 and TRBJ2-1, is as follows: KAGVTQTPRYLIKTRGQQVTLSCSPISGHRSVSWYQQTPGQGLQFLFEYFSETQRNKGNFPGRFSGRQFSNSRSEMNVSTLELGDSALYLCASSLHPGLYNEQFFGPGTRLTVL.